This entry is about one T cell receptor (beta chain). Antigen: not known. The method was immunoSEQ multiplex PCR; TCRdb's version includes in-frame clones alone and lacks a portion of them. The sample holds around 180,000 clones, 88% seen once. The data are from a study of T cell responses to AZD1222 COVID-19 vaccine. The ends were cut back, 7 bases at V and 8 bases at J, with 14 bases in the middle. There are 12 residues in the CDR3. CDR1 is SGHRS, CDR2 YFSETQ, per germline. Study-wide findings and caveats: Baseline seropositivity characterized only a handful of AZD1222 recipients.

The chain employs TRBV5-1 and TRBJ2-3, with D perhaps TRBD1 (6 bases). The clonotype originates from an adult in good health. The sequencing used peripheral blood, collected on day 0 of AZD1222 vaccination. The CDR3 DNA is TGCGCCAGCCCAGGGGCTGGGGGTACGCAGTATTTT. It yields the protein CASPGAGGTQYF. Full variable domain (remainder filled in from reference TRBV5-1 and TRBJ2-3): KAGVTQTPRYLIKTRGQQVTLSCSPISGHRSVSWYQQTPGQGLQFLFEYFSETQRNKGNFPGRFSGRQFSNSRSEMNVSTLELGDSALYLCASPGAGGTQYFGPGTRLTVL.